This TCR beta chain comes out of a study of blood T cells in healthy people across ages. The study's findings and limits: Comparison with aged donors showed that long-lived donors had more naive CD4+ cells and higher diversity. Among T cells, TCR beta diversity per million cells dropped roughly linearly as age rose.

CDR1 SGHRS and CDR2 YFSETQ come from the germline V gene. The V and J ends lost 0 bases and 2 bases, in that order; junction bases with no gene match: 3. This CDR3 spans 16 amino acids. As regards this clonotype: The antigen is unknown.

Alongside a J-beta primer mix, a sample-barcoded 5' primer served in a second PCR lasting about 6 to 11 cycles. Every molecule of cDNA carried a tag from a template-switch adaptor with 12 random nucleotides. Sequencing yielded, for each sample, at least 3 million paired-end reads carrying CDR3. TCRdb re-called the 5' RACE reads with MiXCR, one entry per CDR3 protein. The data hold about 1.6 million distinct CDR3 sequences, with about 31% observed a single time. This clonotype originated in a woman aged 25 to 45 in good health. The chain employs TRBV5-1 and TRBJ2-7; 12 positions agree with TRBD2. Specimen: blood. Written as DNA, the CDR3 is TGCGCCAGCAGCTTGGCCCCTAGCGGGGGGGCCTACGAGCAGTACTTC. Amino acids: CASSLAPSGGAYEQYF.